Here is one T cell receptor (beta chain) with its context. Its antigen is not yet known. No much larger clone exists at a distance of one base, and base qualities are not known. This entry is derived from a study of T cell changes during pregnancy in multiple sclerosis (dated by TCRdb to about 2019). Study-level background: The study looked at changes in the T cell repertoire across pregnancy in women with multiple sclerosis.

The library was generated by the immunoSEQ multiplex PCR assay. This immuneACCESS table, as held by TCRdb, lists in-frame sequences with V and J called but not all clones. Of the missing ones, under half trace to an unresolved V gene in checked studies; the others have no known cause. The sample includes more than 65,000 clones, with less than 90% observed a single time. Clones ranked in the top ten supply about 3.5% of the sample. The sequence derives from a female donor with multiple sclerosis, enrolled in a pregnancy study. Sequencing was performed on peripheral blood, taken before pregnancy.

The CDR3 has the sequence CASTSSSGGPRTDTQYF. The sequence in DNA is TGTGCCAGCACCTCCTCCTCGGGGGGGCCTCGCACAGATACGCAGTATTTT. The rearrangement combines TRBV11-1 with TRBJ2-3, with 8 central nucleotides matching TRBD2. The CDR3 spans 17 residues, from the cysteine through the phenylalanine. This entry keeps only the CDR3 DNA: 51 bases, framed from base 1. CDR1 and CDR2 were assigned from the germline V gene (reference sequence) as SGHAT and FQDESV. The junction shows trimming of 7 bases on V and 1 base on J, and the gene matches do not reach 13 bases of it.